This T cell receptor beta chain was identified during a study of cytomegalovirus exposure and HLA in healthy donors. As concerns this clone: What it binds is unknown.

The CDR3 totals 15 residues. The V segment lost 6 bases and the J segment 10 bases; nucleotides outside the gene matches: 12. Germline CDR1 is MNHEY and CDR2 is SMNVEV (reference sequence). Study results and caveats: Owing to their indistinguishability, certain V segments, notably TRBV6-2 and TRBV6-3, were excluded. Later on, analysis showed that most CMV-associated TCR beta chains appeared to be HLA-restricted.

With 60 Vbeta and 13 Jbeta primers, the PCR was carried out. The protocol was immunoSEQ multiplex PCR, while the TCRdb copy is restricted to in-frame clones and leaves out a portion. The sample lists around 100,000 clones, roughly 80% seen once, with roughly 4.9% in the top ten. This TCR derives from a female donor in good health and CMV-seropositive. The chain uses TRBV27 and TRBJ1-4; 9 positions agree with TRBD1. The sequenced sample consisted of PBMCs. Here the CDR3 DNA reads TGTGCCAGCAGCCCCCACGGGACAGGGATGGTAAAACTGTTTTTT. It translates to CASSPHGTGMVKLFF.